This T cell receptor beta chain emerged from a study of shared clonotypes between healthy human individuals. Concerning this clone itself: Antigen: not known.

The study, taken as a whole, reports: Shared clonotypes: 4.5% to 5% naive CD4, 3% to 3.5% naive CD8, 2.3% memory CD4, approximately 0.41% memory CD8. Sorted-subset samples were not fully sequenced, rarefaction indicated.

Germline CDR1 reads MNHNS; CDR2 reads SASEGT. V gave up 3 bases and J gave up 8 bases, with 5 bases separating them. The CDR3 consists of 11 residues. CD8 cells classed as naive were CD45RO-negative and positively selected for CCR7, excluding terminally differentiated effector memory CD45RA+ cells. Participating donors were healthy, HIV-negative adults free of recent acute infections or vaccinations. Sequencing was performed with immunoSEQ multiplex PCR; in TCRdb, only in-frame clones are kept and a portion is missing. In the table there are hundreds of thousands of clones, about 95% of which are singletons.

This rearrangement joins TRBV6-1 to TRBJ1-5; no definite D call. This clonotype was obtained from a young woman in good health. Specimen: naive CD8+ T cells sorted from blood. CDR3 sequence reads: CASSDYEPQHF. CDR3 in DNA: TGTGCCAGCAGTGATTACGAGCCCCAGCATTTT.